The 20 T cell receptor beta chains below all came from one sample that was sequenced in a study of T cells after yellow fever vaccination. TCRdb redid the calling of the 5' RACE reads with MiXCR, one entry per CDR3 protein. The sample includes about 26,000 distinct CDR3 sequences, approximately 5% of them seen just once. Sample: PBMCs, either bulk or a sorted T-cell subset (CD4+, CD8+, memory, or dextramer-sorted; not recorded which), taken 15 days after the yellow fever booster vaccination. These receptors came from a man between 25 and 39 years old who received the YFV17D yellow fever vaccine.

The rearrangement links TRBV19 to TRBJ1-5, with D possibly TRBD1 on 5 matching bases. Per germline, CDR1 LNHDA and CDR2 SQIVND (reference sequence). Trimming stripped 8 bases from V and 3 bases from J, with 11 bases between. The CDR3 loop spans 13 amino acids. The CDR3 DNA reads TGTGCCAGTCGGGACCGTGTCAATCAGCCCCAGCATTTT. It specifies CASRDRVNQPQHF.

This clonotype was recorded many times. The chain carries TRBV18 and TRBJ2-4; 8 nucleotides align to TRBD1. The CDR3 has 17 residues. Per the germline V gene, CDR1 is KGHSH and CDR2 is LQKENI. J lost 7 bases, V lost 3 bases, and 14 bases had no gene match. CDR3 coding DNA: TGTGCCAGCTCACCGTCACAGGGGGTGGACCGTGTCAACATTCAGTACTTC. Protein sequence: CASSPSQGVDRVNIQYF.

At least ten counts were recorded for this clonotype. The V call is TRBV5-5, the J call TRBJ1-2; D unresolved. Trimming cost V 3 bases and J 8 bases, with 11 bases left between them. Germline lookup yields CDR1 SGHKS and CDR2 YYEKEE (reference sequence). The CDR3 runs 12 residues. Here the CDR3 DNA reads TGTGCCAGCAGCTGGCGGGTGGAAGGCTACACCTTC. Its translation is CASSWRVEGYTF. Full variable domain (remainder filled in from reference TRBV5-5 and TRBJ1-2): DAGVTQSPTHLIKTRGQQVTLRCSPISGHKSVSWYQQVLGQGPQFIFQYYEKEERGRGNFPDRFSARQFPNYSSELNVNALLLGDSALYLCASSWRVEGYTFGSGTRLTVV.

This clonotype has a count of ten or more. The rearrangement joins TRBV20-1 to TRBJ2-3, with 9 positions matching TRBD2. The CDR3 runs to 16 residues. The V gene's germline CDR1 is DFQATT and CDR2 SNEGSKA (reference sequence). The J segment lost 1 base and the V segment lost 6 bases, leaving 11 bases of the junction unmatched. CDR3 DNA: TGCAGTGCGACTGTAGCGGGGGTCAGCCGCACAGATACGCAGTATTTT. Its protein product is CSATVAGVSRTDTQYF.

There are many counts of this clonotype. The J gene is TRBJ2-7, the V gene TRBV11-2; weak D call: TRBD2 (5 bases). Germline-derived CDR1 and CDR2 are SGHAT and FQNNGV. The CDR3 loop spans 16 amino acids. Trimming pared 0 bases from V and 7 bases from J, leaving 19 bases between. The DNA for the CDR3 is TGTGCCAGCAGCTTAGATCTGGCTAGCACCCGGAGTGAGCAGTACTTC. This translates into CASSLDLASTRSEQYF. The complete variable domain, with remaining parts taken from reference TRBV11-2 and TRBJ2-7, reads EAGVAQSPRYKIIEKRQSVAFWCNPISGHATLYWYQQILGQGPKLLIQFQNNGVVDDSQLPKDRFSAERLKGVDSTLKIQPAKLEDSAVYLCASSLDLASTRSEQYFGPGTRLTVT.

This clonotype was picked up one time. This sequence may be a read error, since a much larger clone differs from it by one base. The V and J genes are TRBV6-1 and TRBJ2-7; perhaps D is TRBD1 or TRBD2 (5 bases each). The germline V gene has CDR1 MNHNS and CDR2 SASEGT. CDR3 length equals 15 residues. Trimming left V 3 bases short and J 5 bases short, with 17 bases between. CDR3 coding DNA: TGTGCCAGCAGTGACCGGGGCAAGGGGAACAACGAGCAGTACTTC. Its protein product is CASSDRGKGNNEQYF.

This clonotype was observed at least ten times. J is TRBJ2-1 and V is TRBV20-1; no reliable D call. CDR3 size: 14 residues. Germline CDR1 and CDR2: DFQATT and SNEGSKA (reference sequence). V was clipped by 1 base and J by 0 bases, with 7 bases between them. CDR3 protein: CSARVGPSYNEQFF. In DNA, the CDR3 is TGCAGTGCTAGAGTCGGGCCCTCCTACAATGAGCAGTTCTTC.

For this clonotype: Given a much more abundant clone one base away, this may be a read error. The chain employs TRBV20-1 and TRBJ2-3; 9 bases line up with TRBD1. This CDR3 has 14 residues. The germline gives CDR1 DFQATT, CDR2 SNEGSKA (reference sequence). CDR3: CCASRTGGTDTQYF. CDR3 nucleotide sequence: TGCTGTGCTAGCCGGACAGGGGGCACAGATACGCAGTATTTT.

This clonotype was seen at least ten times. This chain's CDR3 is CASSLGTTGGTEAFF. CDR3 in DNA: TGTGCCAGCAGTTTAGGGACTACAGGGGGGACTGAAGCTTTCTTT. The chain links TRBV12-3 or TRBV12-4 to TRBJ1-1; 8 nucleotides match TRBD1. V lost 1 base, J lost 5 bases, and 6 bases stayed unmatched. This CDR3 spans 15 amino acids.

In this sample, this clonotype turned up many times. V gene TRBV5-1 combines with J gene TRBJ2-3, with D perhaps being TRBD1 or TRBD2 (6 bases each). Trimming removed 4 bases from V and 6 bases from J, with 15 bases in between. Germline CDR1 is SGHRS and CDR2 is YFSETQ. There are 14 residues in the CDR3. The CDR3 sequence is CASSAVRGPDTQYF. CDR3 bases: TGCGCCAGCAGCGCGGTTCGGGGGCCCGATACGCAGTATTTT.

This clonotype showed up many times. The gene calls are TRBV15 and TRBJ2-5; no definite D call. The CDR3 extends over 12 amino acids. Trimming pared 2 bases from V and 5 bases from J, leaving 6 bases between. From germline, CDR1 is LNHNV and CDR2 YYDKDF (reference sequence). In DNA, the CDR3 is TGTGCCACCAGCAGATCCTTGGAGACCCAGTACTTC. Amino acid sequence: CATSRSLETQYF.

The sample holds many counts of this clonotype. V is TRBV27 and J is TRBJ2-5, with 9 bases that match TRBD2. Losses at the gene ends were 2 bases for V and 9 bases for J; bases not matched to a gene: 16. This CDR3 contains 17 residues. CDR1 and CDR2 (germline): MNHEY, SMNVEV (reference sequence). For the CDR3, the DNA is TGTGCCAGCAGTTTAAAACCCCCCTTCGCGGGAGGGGGGTCCCAGTACTTC. The encoded protein is CASSLKPPFAGGGSQYF.

This clonotype was observed at least ten times. This chain connects TRBV7-9 to TRBJ2-3, with D tentatively TRBD2 (5 bases). Germline CDR1 and CDR2: SEHNR and FQNEAQ (reference sequence). CDR3 length: 13 amino acids. The V end lost 5 bases, the J end lost 8 bases, and 14 bases lay between the germline ends. CDR3 protein: CASSEPGGFTQYF. The CDR3, as DNA: TGTGCCAGCAGCGAACCAGGAGGTTTTACGCAGTATTTT.

This clonotype has a count of ten or more. The chain links TRBV21-1 to TRBJ2-4. TRBV21-1 is shown as a pseudogene. The CDR3 has 15 amino acids. This CDR3 reads CASSKHSIAKNIQYF. The CDR3 DNA reads TGTGCCAGCAGCAAACACAGTATAGCCAAAAACATTCAGTACTTC.

Ten or more counts support this clonotype. The chain carries TRBV7-7 and TRBJ2-5; TRBD1 matches 10 bases. J was trimmed by 4 bases and V by 5 bases; bases with no gene match: 7. Germline CDR1 and CDR2: SSHAT and FNYEAQ (reference sequence). The CDR3 covers 15 residues. The CDR3: CASSATGGEGETQYF. As DNA, the CDR3 is TGTGCCAGCAGCGCGACAGGGGGCGAGGGAGAGACCCAGTACTTC.

There are many counts of this clonotype. The rearrangement joins TRBV10-2 to TRBJ1-6; TRBD1 aligns across 7 bases. V lost 6 bases to trimming and J lost 4 bases; unmatched junction nucleotides: 6. The CDR3 totals 15 residues. Germline V lookup: CDR1 WSHSY, CDR2 SAAADI. CDR3 bases: TGCGCCAGCAGGGATTGGGACAGTTATAATTCACCCCTCCACTTT. Translation gives CASRDWDSYNSPLHF.

This clonotype was observed at least ten times. This chain uses TRBV2 with TRBJ2-7; D ambiguous. The CDR3 spans 15 residues. V shed 2 bases and J shed 4 bases, with 15 bases lying between them. Germline V gene sequence: CDR1 SNHLY, CDR2 FYNNEI. CDR3 DNA sequence: TGTGCCAGCAGTGAATCTGGGGTCCACACTTACGAGCAGTACTTC. It is translated as CASSESGVHTYEQYF.

About this clonotype itself: A much larger clonotype is one base distant, so this may be a read error. The CDR3 region has the DNA TGTGCCAGCAGCTTAAGACAGGGGACGGAAAAACTGTTTTTT. Residues: CASSLRQGTEKLFF. The J gene is TRBJ1-4, the V gene TRBV7-9, with 8 bases that match TRBD1. This CDR3 contains 14 residues. Germline V gene data show CDR1 as SEHNR and CDR2 as FQNEAQ (reference sequence). The V gene end was trimmed by 2 bases and the J gene end by 8 bases; junction bases not matched to a gene: 4.

This clonotype was picked up many times. The chain carries TRBV28 and TRBJ2-6; D call uncertain. From germline, CDR1 is MDHEN and CDR2 SYDVKM. V was pared by 9 bases and J by 9 bases, with 6 bases between. The CDR3 has 10 residues. The CDR3 nucleotides are TGTGCCAGTGGGAACAACGTCCTGACTTTC. It yields the protein CASGNNVLTF. The variable domain in full, completed from reference TRBV28 and TRBJ2-6, reads DVKVTQSSRYLVKRTGEKVFLECVQDMDHENMFWYRQDPGLGLRLIYFSYDVKMKEKGDIPEGYSVSREKKERFSLILESASTNQTSMYLCASGNNVLTFGAGSRLTVL.

Notes on this clonotype: The limits of the CDR3 on the DNA are not certain, so only TCRdb's listed CDR3 is given. The V and J genes are TRBV7-5 and TRBJ2-1; whether TRBD2, the table's D call, matches the DNA was not checked. TRBV7-5 represents a pseudogene. The CDR3 sequence runs 20 residues, both termini included. The CDR3 spells CISVPEAYVGGQREKVEQFF.